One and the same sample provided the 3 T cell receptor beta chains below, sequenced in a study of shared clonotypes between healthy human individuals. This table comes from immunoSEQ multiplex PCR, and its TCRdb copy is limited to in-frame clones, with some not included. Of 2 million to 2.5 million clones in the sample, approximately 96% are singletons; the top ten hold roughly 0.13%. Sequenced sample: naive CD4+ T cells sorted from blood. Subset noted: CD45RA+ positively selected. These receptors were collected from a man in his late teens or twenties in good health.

CDR3 DNA: TGTGCCAGCAGCTTAGTTAGAGGGGGTCCCGGGGAGCTGTTTTTT. Its translation: CASSLVRGGPGELFF. This chain links TRBV7-6 with TRBJ2-2; D is possibly TRBD1 (6 bases). V dropped 1 base and J dropped 6 bases, with 12 bases sitting between them. The CDR3 is 15 residues long. Germline loops: CDR1 SGHVS, CDR2 FNYEAQ.

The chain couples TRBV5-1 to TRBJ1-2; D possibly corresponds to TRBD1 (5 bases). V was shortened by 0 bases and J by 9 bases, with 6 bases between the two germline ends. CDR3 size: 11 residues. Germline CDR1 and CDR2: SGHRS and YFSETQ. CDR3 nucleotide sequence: TGCGCCAGCAGCTTGGAGGGGAGCTACACCTTC. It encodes CASSLEGSYTF.

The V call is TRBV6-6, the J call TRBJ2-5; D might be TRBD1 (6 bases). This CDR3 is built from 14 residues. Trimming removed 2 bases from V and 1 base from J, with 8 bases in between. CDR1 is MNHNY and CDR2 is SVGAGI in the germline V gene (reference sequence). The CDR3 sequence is CASSYQGSQETQYF. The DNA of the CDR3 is TGTGCCAGCAGTTACCAGGGGTCCCAAGAGACCCAGTACTTC.